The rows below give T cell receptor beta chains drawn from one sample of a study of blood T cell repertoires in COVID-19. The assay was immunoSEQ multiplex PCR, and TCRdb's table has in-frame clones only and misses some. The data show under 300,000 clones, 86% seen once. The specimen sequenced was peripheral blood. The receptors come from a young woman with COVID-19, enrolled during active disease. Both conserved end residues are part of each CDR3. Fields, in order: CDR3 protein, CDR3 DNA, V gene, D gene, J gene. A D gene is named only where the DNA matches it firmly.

cdr3_aa: CSVGLAGAGETQYF
cdr3_nt: TGCAGCGTTGGGCTAGCGGGGGCCGGGGAGACCCAGTACTTC
v_call: TRBV29-1
d_call: TRBD2
j_call: TRBJ2-5

cdr3_aa: CASHKQDNEQFF
cdr3_nt: TGTGCCAGCCACAAACAGGACAATGAGCAGTTCTTC
v_call: TRBV6-5
d_call: .
j_call: TRBJ2-1

cdr3_aa: CASRSSGTQFF
cdr3_nt: TGTGCCAGTAGAAGTTCGGGTACACAGTTCTTC
v_call: TRBV19
d_call: .
j_call: TRBJ2-1

cdr3_aa: CASSVLQGTEAFF
cdr3_nt: TGCGCCAGCAGCGTTTTACAGGGAACTGAAGCTTTCTTT
v_call: TRBV5-1
d_call: .
j_call: TRBJ1-1

cdr3_aa: CSVQEGIIYGYTF
cdr3_nt: TGCAGCGTTCAGGAGGGGATCATCTATGGCTACACCTTC
v_call: TRBV29-1
d_call: .
j_call: TRBJ1-2

cdr3_aa: CASSSGPGDTQYF
cdr3_nt: TGTGCCAGCAGCTCGGGTCCTGGGGATACGCAGTATTTT
v_call: TRBV11-3
d_call: .
j_call: TRBJ2-3

cdr3_aa: CASGLGGGYEQYF
cdr3_nt: TGTGCCAGCGGACTGGGCGGGGGTTACGAGCAGTACTTC
v_call: TRBV13
d_call: TRBD2
j_call: TRBJ2-7

cdr3_aa: CASSISSGVLRGYTF
cdr3_nt: TGTGCCAGTAGTATATCCTCGGGGGTACTTAGGGGCTACACCTTC
v_call: TRBV19
d_call: .
j_call: TRBJ1-2

cdr3_aa: CAISEGQGTGELFF
cdr3_nt: TGTGCCATCAGTGAGGGACAGGGGACCGGGGAGCTGTTTTTT
v_call: TRBV10-3
d_call: TRBD1
j_call: TRBJ2-2

cdr3_aa: CASSVLTTLSGNTIYF
cdr3_nt: TGTGCCAGCAGTGTATTGACTACCCTCTCTGGAAACACCATATATTTT
v_call: TRBV2
d_call: .
j_call: TRBJ1-3

cdr3_aa: CASSLGQGGEKLFF
cdr3_nt: TGTGCCAGCAGCTTGGGACAGGGGGGTGAAAAACTGTTTTTT
v_call: TRBV5-8
d_call: TRBD1
j_call: TRBJ1-4

cdr3_aa: CASSSQGKVGNTIYF
cdr3_nt: TGTGCCAGCAGCTCCCAGGGGAAGGTTGGAAACACCATATATTTT
v_call: TRBV7-9
d_call: .
j_call: TRBJ1-3

cdr3_aa: CASSQAFSSYNEQFF
cdr3_nt: TGCGCCAGCAGCCAAGCGTTCAGCTCCTACAATGAGCAGTTCTTC
v_call: TRBV4-1
d_call: .
j_call: TRBJ2-1

cdr3_aa: CASSGGNGYTF
cdr3_nt: TGCGCCAGCAGCGGGGGGAATGGCTACACCTTC
v_call: TRBV5-1
d_call: .
j_call: TRBJ1-2

cdr3_aa: CASSFPILRAGGPGEYQETQYF
cdr3_nt: TGCGCCAGCAGCTTCCCGATCCTTCGAGCGGGGGGGCCGGGGGAGTACCAAGAGACCCAGTACTTC
v_call: TRBV5-1
d_call: TRBD2
j_call: TRBJ2-5

cdr3_aa: CASSKGPEGYTIYF
cdr3_nt: TGTGCCAGCAGCAAAGGCCCCGAGGGCTACACCATATATTTT
v_call: TRBV21-1
d_call: .
j_call: TRBJ1-3

cdr3_aa: CASSYLQGADEKLFF
cdr3_nt: TGTGCCAGCAGTTACCTACAGGGGGCTGATGAAAAACTGTTTTTT
v_call: TRBV3-1/TRBV3-2
d_call: TRBD1
j_call: TRBJ1-4

cdr3_aa: CASSDPGVRTQYF
cdr3_nt: TGTGCCAGCAGTGATCCAGGGGTGAGGACCCAGTACTTC
v_call: TRBV6-1
d_call: .
j_call: TRBJ2-5

cdr3_aa: CASSTPTDNSGNTIYF
cdr3_nt: TGTGCCAGCAGCACCCCGACAGACAACTCTGGAAACACCATATATTTT
v_call: TRBV7-6
d_call: .
j_call: TRBJ1-3

cdr3_aa: CASSRSGPQETQYF
cdr3_nt: TGCGCCAGCAGCCGTTCAGGCCCGCAAGAGACCCAGTACTTC
v_call: TRBV4-1
d_call: .
j_call: TRBJ2-5